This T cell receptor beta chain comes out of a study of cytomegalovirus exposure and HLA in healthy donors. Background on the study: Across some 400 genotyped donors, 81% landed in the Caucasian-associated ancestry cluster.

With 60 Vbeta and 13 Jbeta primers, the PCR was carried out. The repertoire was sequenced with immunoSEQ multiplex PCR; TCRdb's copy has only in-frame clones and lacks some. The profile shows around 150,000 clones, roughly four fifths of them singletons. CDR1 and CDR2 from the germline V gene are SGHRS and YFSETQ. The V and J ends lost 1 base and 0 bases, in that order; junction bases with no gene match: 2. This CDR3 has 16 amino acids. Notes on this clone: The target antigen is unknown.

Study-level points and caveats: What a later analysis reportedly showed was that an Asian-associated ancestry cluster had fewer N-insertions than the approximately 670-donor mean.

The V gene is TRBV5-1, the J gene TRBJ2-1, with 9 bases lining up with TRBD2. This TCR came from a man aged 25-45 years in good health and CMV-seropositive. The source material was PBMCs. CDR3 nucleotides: TGCGCCAGCAGCTTGCCTAGCGGGACCTCCTACAATGAGCAGTTCTTC. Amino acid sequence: CASSLPSGTSYNEQFF.